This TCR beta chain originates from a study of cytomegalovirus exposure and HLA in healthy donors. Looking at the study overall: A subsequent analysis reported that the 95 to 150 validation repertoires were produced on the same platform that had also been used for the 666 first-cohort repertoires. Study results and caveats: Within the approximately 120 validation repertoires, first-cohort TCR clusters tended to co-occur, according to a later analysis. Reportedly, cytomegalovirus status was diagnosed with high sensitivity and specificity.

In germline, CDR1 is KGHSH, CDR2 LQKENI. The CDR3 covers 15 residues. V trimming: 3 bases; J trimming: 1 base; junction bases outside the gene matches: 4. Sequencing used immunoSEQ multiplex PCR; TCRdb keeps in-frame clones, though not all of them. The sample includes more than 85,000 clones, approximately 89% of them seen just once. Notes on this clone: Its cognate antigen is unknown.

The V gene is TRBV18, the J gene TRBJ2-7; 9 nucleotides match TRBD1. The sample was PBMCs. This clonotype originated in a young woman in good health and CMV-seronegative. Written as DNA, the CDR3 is TGTGCCAGCTCACCGGGACAGGGTGGGTCCTACGAGCAGTACTTC. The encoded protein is CASSPGQGGSYEQYF.